Below, 18 T cell receptor beta chains from the same sample are listed, as sequenced in a study of blood T cell repertoires in COVID-19. Assay: immunoSEQ multiplex PCR; the TCRdb copy retains only in-frame clones and omits some. The sample yields under 250,000 clones, 82% seen once. Sequenced sample: peripheral blood. All receptors come from a woman aged 70-85 years with COVID-19, enrolled during active disease.

A few counts support this clone. The chain couples TRBV6-5 to TRBJ1-6; TRBD1 might be the D (5 bases). In germline, CDR1 is MNHEY, CDR2 SVGAGI. Deletions cut 2 bases from V and 6 bases from J, with 8 bases between. This CDR3 has 14 residues. CDR3 in DNA: TGTGCCAGCAGTTACGGGGGGACTAATTCACCCCTCCACTTT. Protein: CASSYGGTNSPLHF.

The chain employs TRBV30 and TRBJ2-1; TRBD2 matches 12 bases. Germline CDR1 and CDR2: GTSNPN and SVGIG (reference sequence). The ends lost 5 bases at V and 4 bases at J; junction bases unmatched: 9. This CDR3 spans 16 amino acids. CDR3 nucleotide sequence: TGTGCCTGGTATCATCCGGGACTAGCGGGTTACAATGAGCAGTTCTTC. Protein: CAWYHPGLAGYNEQFF.

CDR3 coding DNA: TGTGCCAGCAGCGACAGGGGTGATCAGCCCCAGCATTTT. Translated, it gives CASSDRGDQPQHF. The V call is TRBV2, the J call TRBJ1-5; 8 bases align to TRBD1. Per germline, CDR1 SNHLY and CDR2 FYNNEI. The length of the CDR3 is 13 residues. The V segment lost 6 bases and the J segment 5 bases; nucleotides outside the gene matches: 3.

The rearrangement links TRBV10-1 to TRBJ1-5; no reliable D call. Trimming cost V 0 bases and J 0 bases, with 9 bases left between them. This CDR3 contains 16 residues. Germline CDR1 is WNHNN and CDR2 is SYGVQD (reference sequence). This chain's CDR3 is CASSESTGNSNQPQHF. The CDR3 nucleotides read TGCGCCAGCAGTGAGTCGACGGGAAATAGCAATCAGCCCCAGCATTTT.

This chain connects TRBV19 to TRBJ1-2; D not certain. Germline CDR1 LNHDA, CDR2 SQIVND (reference sequence). CDR3 length equals 13 residues. Deletions cut 7 bases from V and 2 bases from J, with 11 bases between. CDR3 coding DNA: TGTGCCAGTACTCCAGCGCTCAACTATGGCTACACCTTC. The encoded protein is CASTPALNYGYTF.

This clone was seen just once. The gene calls are TRBV6-5 and TRBJ1-2; D is possibly TRBD1 (6 bases). This CDR3 has 14 amino acids. From germline, CDR1 is MNHEY and CDR2 SVGAGI. V lost 2 bases and J 2 bases, leaving 9 bases between the germline ends. The CDR3 region has the DNA TGTGCCAGCAGTTACGGACAGTCCAACTATGGCTACACCTTC. It yields the protein CASSYGQSNYGYTF.

This rearrangement joins TRBV5-1 to TRBJ2-6; TRBD1 agrees at 10 bases. V shed 9 bases, J shed 2 bases, and the junction held 8 bases outside the gene matches. The CDR3 covers 16 residues. Germline loops: CDR1 SGHRS, CDR2 YFSETQ. The CDR3 nucleotides are TGCGCCACCACCGGGACAGGGGTAACTGGGGCCAACGTCCTGACTTTC. Amino acid sequence: CATTGTGVTGANVLTF.

V and J are TRBV29-1 and TRBJ2-7, with D possibly matching TRBD2 (5 bases). The length of the CDR3 is 16 residues. V was shortened by 0 bases and J by 3 bases, with 18 bases between the two germline ends. Germline values: CDR1 SQVTM, CDR2 ANQGSEA. The CDR3 is CSVEDSRGFSYYEQYF. Written as DNA, the CDR3 is TGCAGCGTTGAAGATAGTCGGGGATTCTCATACTACGAGCAGTACTTC.

The chain uses TRBV5-1 and TRBJ2-6; 7 bases match TRBD2. This CDR3 contains 17 residues. J was trimmed by 0 bases and V by 3 bases; bases with no gene match: 6. Germline CDR1 is SGHRS and CDR2 is YFSETQ. CDR3 DNA: TGCGCCAGCAGCTGGGGGGGAGCCCTCTCTGGGGCCAACGTCCTGACTTTC. Translation gives CASSWGGALSGANVLTF.

In regard to this clone: Other DNA sequences in the sample encode the same CDR3. This sequence joins TRBV6-6 and TRBJ1-2, with D hard to call. Germline CDR1 MNHNY, CDR2 SVGAGI (reference sequence). CDR3 size: 12 residues. Trimming shortened V by 5 bases and J by 4 bases, and 8 bases separated the two germline ends. The chain's CDR3 is CASSPPGYGYTF. For the CDR3, the DNA is TGTGCCAGCAGTCCCCCCGGCTATGGCTACACCTTC.

The chain carries TRBV18 and TRBJ2-2; TRBD1 agrees at 7 bases. The junction had 4 bases not matched to a gene; V was cut back by 6 bases and J by 3 bases. Germline CDR1 KGHSH, CDR2 LQKENI. The CDR3 is 14 amino acids. CDR3: CASSRDSHTGELFF. CDR3 DNA sequence: TGTGCCAGCTCGAGGGACAGCCACACCGGGGAGCTGTTTTTT.

CDR3 nucleotides: TGTGCCAGCAGTGACAGTAGGGGCTACAATGAGCAGTTCTTC. Translation: CASSDSRGYNEQFF. The rearrangement links TRBV25-1 to TRBJ2-1, with D possibly TRBD1 on 5 matching bases. Germline V lookup: CDR1 MGHDK, CDR2 SYGVNS. V lost 3 bases, J lost 3 bases, and 9 bases lay in between. This CDR3 is 14 amino acids long.

This chain connects TRBV24-1 to TRBJ1-2; D remains unclear. The CDR3 loop spans 13 amino acids. Trimming removed 2 bases from V and 3 bases from J, with 6 bases in between. Germline CDR1 and CDR2: KGHDR and SFDVKD. The CDR3 here is CATSDWADYGYTF. Written as DNA, the CDR3 is TGTGCCACCAGTGATTGGGCAGACTATGGCTACACCTTC.

This clone has just a few counts. The chain uses TRBV10-3 and TRBJ1-1; D is ambiguous. This CDR3 has 14 amino acids. Germline-derived CDR1 and CDR2 are ENHRY and SYGVKD. Trimming removed 3 bases at V and 1 base at J, with 9 bases between. The chain's CDR3 is CAISDGRGNTEAFF. CDR3 nucleotide sequence: TGTGCCATCAGTGACGGAAGAGGGAACACTGAAGCTTTCTTT.

This clone has a single count. The V call is TRBV28, the J call TRBJ2-6; D remains unclear. Germline CDR1 MDHEN, CDR2 SYDVKM. The germline V and J ends were trimmed by 4 bases and 0 bases, with 4 bases remaining between them. The CDR3 totals 14 residues. The CDR3: CASSSRSGANVLTF. In DNA form, the CDR3 reads TGTGCCAGCAGTTCCCGCTCTGGGGCCAACGTCCTGACTTTC.

This chain connects TRBV11-2 to TRBJ2-7, with D perhaps matching TRBD2 (6 bases). Between the trimmed V and J ends, which lost 5 bases and 3 bases, there was a span of 29 bases. Germline values: CDR1 SGHAT, CDR2 FQNNGV. The CDR3 is made up of 19 amino acids. CDR3 coding DNA: TGTGCCAGCAGCATATTCGGAGGAGCGCAGACTAGAGAGGACTACGAGCAGTACTTC. Its protein product is CASSIFGGAQTREDYEQYF.

The CDR3 region is CASSLGGPSSYEQYF. CDR3 DNA: TGTGCCAGCAGCTTAGGAGGCCCTAGCTCCTACGAGCAGTACTTC. V is TRBV7-2 and J is TRBJ2-7; no reliable D call. CDR1 is SGHTA and CDR2 is FQGNSA in the germline V gene. V gave up 1 base and J gave up 0 bases, with 10 bases separating them. The CDR3 covers 15 residues. Full variable domain (remainder filled in from reference TRBV7-2 and TRBJ2-7): GAGVSQSPSNKVTEKGKDVELRCDPISGHTALYWYRQSLGQGLEFLIYFQGNSAPDKSGLPSDRFSAERTGGSVSTLTIQRTQQEDSAVYLCASSLGGPSSYEQYFGPGTRLTVT.

In its sample, this clone was seen once. The gene calls are TRBV6-2 or TRBV6-3 and TRBJ1-2, with D tentatively TRBD1 (5 bases). Germline assignment: CDR1 MNHEY and CDR2 SVGEGT. Trimming pared 2 bases from V and 7 bases from J, leaving 17 bases between. CDR3 length equals 15 residues. CDR3 loop: CASSYLGRGEAGYTF. The CDR3 region has the DNA TGTGCCAGCAGTTACCTGGGCCGAGGGGAGGCTGGCTACACCTTC.